The 28 T cell receptor beta chains reported below all come from one sample, sequenced in a study of T cells in Graves' hyperthyroidism and ophthalmopathy. RNA transcripts yielded amplified TCR beta CDR3 regions. During a first-round RT-PCR of the TCR CDR3, the HTBI primer set was used. One entry per CDR3 protein results from TCRdb running MiXCR on the multiplex PCR reads. The table has about 24,000 distinct CDR3 sequences, around 54% seen once. The specimen was blood. The receptor set was obtained from a middle-aged woman with Graves' hyperthyroidism that later progressed to Graves' ophthalmopathy.

The chain couples TRBV20-1 to TRBJ2-7, with D tentatively TRBD2 (6 bases). The germline V gene has CDR1 DFQATT and CDR2 SNEGSKA (reference sequence). V was trimmed by 5 bases and J by 2 bases, leaving 16 bases between them. The CDR3 contains 14 residues. The CDR3 region is CSALEGGTAYEQYF. For the CDR3, the DNA is TGCAGTGCTCTGGAGGGCGGGACGGCCTACGAGCAGTACTTC.

This sequence joins TRBV20-1 and TRBJ1-2; 8 bases agree with TRBD1. Germline loops: CDR1 DFQATT, CDR2 SNEGSKA (reference sequence). This CDR3 contains 15 residues. V lost 3 bases and J lost 3; bases outside the gene matches: 9. The CDR3 DNA sequence: TGCAGTGCTAGGACCAATCAGGGGGCAGACTATGGCTACACCTTC. This sequence encodes CSARTNQGADYGYTF.

The chain combines TRBV19 with TRBJ2-1; 7 bases map to TRBD1. The germline CDR1 and CDR2 sequences are LNHDA and SQIVND (reference sequence). CDR3 length: 14 residues. The trim removed 5 bases at V and 1 base at J, leaving 2 bases unmatched. The CDR3 DNA follows: TGTGCCAGTAGTCGGGACAGATCCTACAATGAGCAGTTCTTC. This encodes CASSRDRSYNEQFF. The whole variable domain, remainder taken from reference TRBV19 and TRBJ2-1, is DGGITQSPKYLFRKEGQNVTLSCEQNLNHDAMYWYRQDPGQGLRLIYYSQIVNDFQKGDIAEGYSVSREKKESFPLTVTSAQKNPTAFYLCASSRDRSYNEQFFGPGTRLTVL.

This clonotype came up a few times. The genes are TRBV5-4 and TRBJ1-6, with TRBD1 matching over 9 bases. The CDR3 sequence is 14 residues long. Germline CDR1 is SGHNT and CDR2 is YYREEE (reference sequence). Trimming at V came to 6 bases and at J to 5 bases, leaving 3 bases not matched to a gene. The CDR3 DNA is TGTGCCAGCAACGACAGGGGGAATAATTCACCCCTCCACTTT. Translated, it gives CASNDRGNNSPLHF.

Remarks on this clonotype: Sequence at one end of the junction differs from germline and may be a read error. CDR3 sequence: CSAGDTDTQYF. The CDR3 bases are TGCAGTGCTGGAGACACAGATACGCAGTATTTT. V and J are TRBV20-1 and TRBJ2-3; D is uncertain. CDR1 is DFQATT, CDR2 SNEGSKA, per germline (reference sequence). The CDR3 spans 11 residues.

The chain combines TRBV9 with TRBJ2-1; tentatively, D is TRBD1 (5 bases). The CDR3 sequence is 16 residues long. V lost 0 bases to trimming and J lost 0 bases, with 10 bases between them. Germline V gene sequence: CDR1 SGDLS, CDR2 YYNGEE. CDR3 sequence: CASSVVQGGSYNEQFF. In DNA, the CDR3 is TGTGCCAGCAGCGTAGTGCAGGGTGGCTCCTACAATGAGCAGTTCTTC.

This chain connects TRBV2 to TRBJ2-7, with D possibly matching TRBD1 (6 bases). V gave up 5 bases and J gave up 2 bases, with 13 bases separating them. Germline V lookup: CDR1 SNHLY, CDR2 FYNNEI. This CDR3 has 14 residues. Here the CDR3 reads CASSPGTLAYEQYF. The CDR3 region has the DNA TGTGCCAGCAGTCCCGGGACACTAGCCTACGAGCAGTACTTC.

In this sample, this clonotype turned up a few times. The chain employs TRBV29-1 and TRBJ1-1; 7 positions match TRBD1. Germline-derived CDR1 and CDR2 are SQVTM and ANQGSEA. The CDR3 loop spans 12 amino acids. J gave up 8 bases and V 6 bases, and 9 bases lay outside the gene matches. CDR3 loop: CSVTQGGVEAFF. The CDR3 nucleotides are TGCAGCGTCACTCAGGGGGGTGTCGAAGCTTTCTTT. Looking up the rest from reference TRBV29-1 and TRBJ1-1 gives the full variable domain: SAVISQKPSRDICQRGTSLTIQCQVDSQVTMMFWYRQQPGQSLTLIATANQGSEATYESGFVIDKFPISRPNLTFSTLTVSNMSPEDSSIYLCSVTQGGVEAFFGQGTRLTVV.

In its sample, this clonotype was seen many times. The chain couples TRBV30 to TRBJ2-3; tentatively, D is TRBD1 (5 bases). The CDR3 covers 15 residues. Between the trimmed V and J ends, which lost 1 base and 0 bases, there was a span of 11 bases. Germline CDR1 and CDR2: GTSNPN and SVGIG (reference sequence). Here the CDR3 DNA reads TGTGCCTGGAGTGGGTCCAGGGCGAGCACAGATACGCAGTATTTT. This sequence encodes CAWSGSRASTDTQYF.

The rearrangement joins TRBV27 to TRBJ2-2, with 11 bases fitting TRBD2. This CDR3 comprises 18 residues. Germline V lookup: CDR1 MNHEY, CDR2 SMNVEV (reference sequence). V gave up 8 bases and J gave up 2 bases; unmatched junction bases: 13. CDR3 nucleotides: TGTGCCAGCTCTCAAACTAGCGGGAGCCCTACCAACACCGGGGAGCTGTTTTTT. It yields the protein CASSQTSGSPTNTGELFF.

J is TRBJ2-2 and V is TRBV2, with 10 positions matching TRBD2. The trim removed 4 bases at V and 2 bases at J, leaving 4 bases unmatched. This CDR3 comprises 16 residues. Germline V gene data show CDR1 as SNHLY and CDR2 as FYNNEI. This chain's CDR3 is CASSGGLAINTGELFF. In DNA form, the CDR3 reads TGTGCCAGCAGTGGGGGACTAGCGATCAACACCGGGGAGCTGTTTTTT.

This clonotype showed up just once. The chain is built from TRBV20-1 and TRBJ2-7, with 7 bases aligning to TRBD2. This CDR3 region has 15 residues. V gave up 3 bases and J gave up 0 bases; unmatched junction bases: 8. Germline values: CDR1 DFQATT, CDR2 SNEGSKA (reference sequence). The CDR3 region is CSASSLRESSYEQYF. In DNA, the CDR3 is TGCAGTGCTAGTAGTCTGCGGGAGAGCTCCTACGAGCAGTACTTC.

The rearrangement joins TRBV7-6 to TRBJ1-6; no definite D call. Trimming pared 2 bases from V and 7 bases from J, leaving 9 bases between. The CDR3 has 14 residues. CDR1 SGHVS and CDR2 FNYEAQ come from the germline V gene. This chain's CDR3 is CASSLSLGNSPLHF. Written as DNA, the CDR3 is TGTGCCAGCAGCTTAAGTCTCGGCAATTCACCCCTCCACTTT.

The rearrangement uses TRBV20-1 and TRBJ2-3; 10 bases match TRBD1. Germline loops: CDR1 DFQATT, CDR2 SNEGSKA (reference sequence). CDR3 length equals 13 residues. J was trimmed by 3 bases and V by 3 bases; bases with no gene match: 0. CDR3 residues: CSARGQGTDTQYF. Written as DNA, the CDR3 is TGCAGTGCTAGGGGACAGGGGACAGATACGCAGTATTTT.

This clonotype was picked up a small number of times. The V gene is TRBV25-1, the J gene TRBJ2-7; TRBD1 matches at 7 bases. Looked up from germline, CDR1 is MGHDK and CDR2 is SYGVNS. This CDR3 is 13 amino acids long. DNA of the CDR3: TGTGCTAGAGGTGACAGGGCAGCCCACGAGCAGTACTTC. It yields the protein CARGDRAAHEQYF.

The chain links TRBV19 to TRBJ2-7; D remains ambiguous. V was pared by 5 bases and J by 9 bases, with 11 bases between. Germline CDR1 and CDR2: LNHDA and SQIVND (reference sequence). The CDR3 runs to 11 residues. The CDR3 DNA reads TGTGCCAGTAGTCCAGAGACCTTGCAGTACTTC. Translating gives CASSPETLQYF.

This clonotype has just a few counts. The chain has TRBV7-8 and TRBJ2-3, with 7 bases lining up with TRBD1. The trim removed 5 bases at V and 6 bases at J, leaving 2 bases unmatched. Germline CDR1 is SGHVS and CDR2 is FQNEAQ. The CDR3 totals 12 residues. The chain's CDR3 is CASSPGQDTQYF. Here the CDR3 DNA reads TGTGCCAGCAGCCCGGGACAGGATACGCAGTATTTT.

At least ten counts were recorded for this clonotype. The chain carries TRBV11-2 and TRBJ2-1; D unclear. The CDR3 consists of 11 residues. Germline V lookup: CDR1 SGHAT, CDR2 FQNNGV. Trimming took off 4 bases at V and 7 bases at J, with 5 bases between the two ends. The CDR3 region is CASSSQNEQFF. The CDR3 nucleotides are TGTGCCAGCAGCTCCCAGAATGAGCAGTTCTTC.

V and J are TRBV5-1 and TRBJ2-7; D call uncertain. With 0 bases removed from V and 6 bases from J, the gap between germline ends came to 4 bases. The germline V gene encodes CDR1 SGHRS and CDR2 YFSETQ. This CDR3 comprises 11 residues. The CDR3 protein is CASSLGGEQYF. The CDR3 DNA is TGCGCCAGCAGCTTGGGGGGCGAGCAGTACTTC.

The chain couples TRBV15 to TRBJ2-7; 7 bases line up with TRBD1. V shed 4 bases and J 3 bases; nucleotides not matched to a gene: 6. The CDR3 has 14 residues. The V gene's germline CDR1 is LNHNV and CDR2 YYDKDF (reference sequence). The CDR3 spells CATSIGAGGYEQYF. The CDR3 coding sequence is TGTGCCACCAGCATTGGGGCAGGGGGCTACGAGCAGTACTTC.

The chain uses TRBV20-1 and TRBJ2-3; 7 bases align to TRBD2. V dropped 4 bases and J dropped 5; count of bases not matched to a gene: 6. The CDR3 contains 13 residues. Germline V gene sequence: CDR1 DFQATT, CDR2 SNEGSKA (reference sequence). CDR3 coding DNA: TGCAGTGCTACCGCGGGAGCTGGAGATACGCAGTATTTT. Translation: CSATAGAGDTQYF.

The V gene is TRBV12-3 or TRBV12-4, the J gene TRBJ2-3, with TRBD2 as a possible D gene (5 bases). The CDR3 sequence is 13 residues long. The V end lost 5 bases, the J end lost 11 bases, and 17 bases lay between the germline ends. Here the CDR3 DNA reads TGTGCCAGCAGTCGGGGTTCCTACAATGAGCAGTATTTT. Protein: CASSRGSYNEQYF.

Many counts were recorded for this clonotype. The chain couples TRBV20-1 to TRBJ2-2; a weak D match, TRBD2 (6 bases). V lost 3 bases and J lost 6, with 11 bases in between. The germline V gene has CDR1 DFQATT and CDR2 SNEGSKA (reference sequence). This CDR3 comprises 13 residues. CDR3 in DNA: TGCAGTGCTAGGGAGTGGGGGGCCGGGGAGCTGTTTTTT. Translated: CSAREWGAGELFF.

Points on this clonotype: A read error may account for a junction end that differs from germline. The chain recombines TRBV15 with TRBJ1-2; D gene uncertain. CDR3 length equals 13 residues. CDR1 is LNHNV and CDR2 is YYDKDF in the germline V gene (reference sequence). DNA for the CDR3: TGTGCCACCAGCAGAGGACACAACTATGGCCACACCTTC. This gives the protein CATSRGHNYGHTF.

This clonotype was detected only a few times. The chain recombines TRBV7-9 with TRBJ2-3; D remains unclear. The CDR3 spans 13 residues. Germline V gene lookup returns CDR1 SEHNR and CDR2 FQNEAQ (reference sequence). The V end was cut by 1 base, the J end by 8 bases, with 10 bases between. The CDR3 region has the DNA TGTGCCAGCAGCTTAGTCCCTGCTCCTACGCAGTATTTT. Encoded protein: CASSLVPAPTQYF.

Concerning this clonotype: The CDR3 ends on some other residue instead of the conserved phenylalanine or tryptophan, so this is likely a read error. The J gene is TRBJ2-7, the V gene TRBV6-6, with unresolved D. The CDR3 loop spans 15 amino acids. Germline V CDR1 and CDR2: MNHNY, SVGAGI (reference sequence). The germline V and J ends were trimmed by 5 bases and 5 bases, with 19 bases remaining between them. The CDR3 nucleotides read TGTGCCAGCAGTCCACTTCGAGGTCAGGTTGACGAGCAGTACCTC. It yields the protein CASSPLRGQVDEQYL.

J is TRBJ2-3 and V is TRBV15; 9 nucleotides align to TRBD2. CDR3 size: 15 residues. Unmatched junction bases numbered 0, after V lost 1 base and J lost 1 base. CDR1 and CDR2 from the germline V gene are LNHNV and YYDKDF (reference sequence). The DNA for the CDR3 is TGTGCCACCAGCAGAGGACTAGCGGGCACAGATACGCAGTATTTT. Encoded protein: CATSRGLAGTDTQYF.

By share of the sample, this clonotype is medium-sized. This chain joins TRBV25-1 and TRBJ1-2, with D possibly matching TRBD1 (6 bases). The CDR3 is 13 residues long. Germline V CDR1 and CDR2: MGHDK, SYGVNS. V lost 4 bases to trimming and J lost 8 bases, with 14 bases between them. This CDR3 reads CASSGTGPVGYTF. The DNA of the CDR3 is TGTGCCAGCAGTGGCACAGGGCCAGTAGGCTACACCTTC.